Each of the 23 T cell receptor beta chains below was sequenced from the same sample in a study of blood T cell repertoires in COVID-19. The repertoire was sequenced with immunoSEQ multiplex PCR; TCRdb's copy has only in-frame clones and lacks some. The table records 83,000 or so clones, about 76% of them present only once. The sequencing sample was made of peripheral blood. The source is a woman over 75 with acute or convalescent COVID-19.

This clone appeared a few times. This chain connects TRBV7-8 to TRBJ2-4; TRBD1 matches 8 bases. Germline values: CDR1 SGHVS, CDR2 FQNEAQ. This CDR3 is built from 16 residues. J gave up 15 bases and V 5 bases, and 21 bases lay outside the gene matches. CDR3 nucleotides: TGTGCCAGCAGCCAGGGGGCGGGAAGCGTACGGTGGGATGTGTACTTC. Translating gives CASSQGAGSVRWDVYF.

The chain uses TRBV4-1 and TRBJ2-1; TRBD1 is a possible D gene (5 bases). Per the germline V gene, CDR1 is MGHRA and CDR2 is YSYEKL. V lost 2 bases, J lost 0 bases, and 11 bases lay in between. This CDR3 contains 16 residues. CDR3 nucleotide sequence: TGCGCCAGCAGCCAAAGACAGATGAGCTCCTACAATGAGCAGTTCTTC. As protein: CASSQRQMSSYNEQFF.

The chain is built from TRBV5-1 and TRBJ2-1; tentative D call: TRBD2 (6 bases). Germline V gene lookup returns CDR1 SGHRS and CDR2 YFSETQ. Trimming shortened V by 0 bases and J by 14 bases, and 12 bases separated the two germline ends. The CDR3 loop spans 12 amino acids. Written as DNA, the CDR3 is TGCGCCAGCAGCTTGGCCGGAGGGATAGAGTTCTTC. Protein: CASSLAGGIEFF.

This chain connects TRBV7-9 to TRBJ2-3; D might be TRBD1 (6 bases). V lost 4 bases to trimming and J lost 3 bases, with 11 bases between them. CDR3 length: 14 amino acids. CDR1 and CDR2 from the germline V gene are SEHNR and FQNEAQ (reference sequence). CDR3: CASSSQGGTDTQYF. The CDR3 nucleotides are TGTGCCAGCAGCTCACAGGGCGGGACAGATACGCAGTATTTT.

V and J are TRBV5-6 and TRBJ2-7, with D tentatively TRBD2 (5 bases). Trimming cost V 6 bases and J 3 bases, with 19 bases left between them. Per germline, CDR1 SGHDT and CDR2 YYEEEE. The CDR3 totals 15 residues. This chain's CDR3 is CASNPGLEDDYEQYF. The CDR3 DNA follows: TGTGCCAGCAACCCCGGGTTGGAGGACGACTACGAGCAGTACTTC.

The chain uses TRBV6-5 and TRBJ2-2, with a possible D match to TRBD1 (6 bases). The CDR3 has 15 amino acids. Trimming shortened V by 4 bases and J by 2 bases, and 11 bases separated the two germline ends. The germline V gene encodes CDR1 MNHEY and CDR2 SVGAGI. CDR3 coding DNA: TGTGCCAGCAGTTCCGCAGGGGCCAACACCGGGGAGCTGTTTTTT. It codes for CASSSAGANTGELFF.

The chain has TRBV10-3 and TRBJ2-5, with TRBD1 identical over 7 bases. This CDR3 spans 15 amino acids. With 0 bases clipped from V and 5 bases from J, the junction kept 6 bases outside the gene matches. The germline CDR1 and CDR2 sequences are ENHRY and SYGVKD. This chain's CDR3 is CAISESQTGVETQYF. CDR3 sequence (DNA): TGTGCCATCAGTGAGTCGCAAACAGGGGTGGAGACCCAGTACTTC.

The chain combines TRBV19 with TRBJ2-7; TRBD2 matches 10 bases. Losses at the gene ends were 2 bases for V and 3 bases for J; bases not matched to a gene: 4. The V gene's germline CDR1 is LNHDA and CDR2 SQIVND (reference sequence). The CDR3 totals 15 residues. CDR3 sequence: CASSILLAGVYEQYF. CDR3 nucleotide sequence: TGTGCCAGTAGTATACTGCTAGCGGGAGTCTACGAGCAGTACTTC.

V usage is TRBV4-1 and J usage is TRBJ2-2; possibly TRBD2 for D (6 bases). V gave up 4 bases and J gave up 5 bases, with 14 bases separating them. Germline V gene lookup returns CDR1 MGHRA and CDR2 YSYEKL. This CDR3 spans 15 amino acids. The CDR3 region is CASSPRLGLTGELFF. In DNA form, the CDR3 reads TGCGCCAGCAGCCCAAGACTAGGCCTAACCGGGGAGCTGTTTTTT.

In this sample, this clone turned up a few times. This chain connects TRBV27 to TRBJ1-2; 8 bases are a match to TRBD1. The CDR3 is 12 amino acids. Looked up from germline, CDR1 is MNHEY and CDR2 is SMNVEV (reference sequence). The ends lost 8 bases at V and 8 bases at J; junction bases unmatched: 7. The CDR3 sequence is CASSAGGRGYTF. CDR3 coding DNA: TGTGCCAGCTCAGCAGGGGGCCGGGGCTACACCTTC.

This rearrangement joins TRBV5-1 to TRBJ1-4; 8 bases are a match to TRBD1. The CDR3 loop spans 14 amino acids. V lost 4 bases, J lost 6 bases, and 5 bases stayed unmatched. CDR1 is SGHRS, CDR2 YFSETQ, per germline. The CDR3 loop reads CASSPGTGHEKLFF. CDR3 nucleotides: TGCGCCAGCAGCCCCGGGACAGGTCATGAAAAACTGTTTTTT.

The gene calls are TRBV28 and TRBJ1-6, with D hard to call. This CDR3 is 12 amino acids long. V was trimmed by 5 bases and J by 8 bases, leaving 7 bases between them. Germline CDR1 reads MDHEN; CDR2 reads SYDVKM. The CDR3 DNA follows: TGTGCCAGCAGTCGGGTGGATTCACCCCTCCACTTT. Protein sequence: CASSRVDSPLHF.

This chain joins TRBV4-2 and TRBJ2-7; 10 nucleotides agree with TRBD2. CDR1 and CDR2 (germline): LGHNA, YNFKEQ. V lost 4 bases, J lost 7 bases, and 13 bases stayed unmatched. This CDR3 is 16 amino acids long. CDR3 nucleotide sequence: TGTGCCAGCAGCCCTCAAGGGAGCGGGAGGGCGGAAGAGCAGTACTTC. Its protein product is CASSPQGSGRAEEQYF.

This clone was observed a few times. The chain employs TRBV29-1 and TRBJ1-2; 7 nucleotides line up with TRBD1. The V segment lost 3 bases and the J segment 4 bases; nucleotides outside the gene matches: 11. Germline V lookup: CDR1 SQVTM, CDR2 ANQGSEA. The CDR3 totals 15 residues. The CDR3 here is CSVDSDREGGYGYTF. DNA of the CDR3: TGCAGCGTTGATAGCGACAGGGAAGGTGGCTATGGCTACACCTTC.

There are a few counts of this clone. The J gene is TRBJ1-2, the V gene TRBV19, with D uncertain. The V end was cut by 6 bases, the J end by 4 bases, with 12 bases between. This CDR3 spans 13 amino acids. Germline CDR1 reads LNHDA; CDR2 reads SQIVND (reference sequence). The CDR3 spells CASRAPASYGYTF. Written as DNA, the CDR3 is TGTGCCAGTAGGGCCCCAGCTAGCTATGGCTACACCTTC.

The V and J genes are TRBV9 and TRBJ2-7; TRBD1 is a possible D gene (6 bases). Trimming cost V 5 bases and J 5 bases, with 17 bases left between them. CDR1 and CDR2 from the germline V gene are SGDLS and YYNGEE. CDR3 length: 14 residues. The CDR3 sequence: CASSYGREGDEQYF. CDR3 coding DNA: TGTGCCAGCAGTTATGGACGCGAGGGGGACGAGCAGTACTTC. The full variable domain, rest sourced from reference TRBV9 and TRBJ2-7, is DSGVTQTPKHLITATGQRVTLRCSPRSGDLSVYWYQQSLDQGLQFLIQYYNGEERAKGNILERFSAQQFPDLHSELNLSSLELGDSALYFCASSYGREGDEQYFGPGTRLTVT.

This chain uses TRBV11-2 with TRBJ2-5; 8 bases line up with TRBD2. J gave up 2 bases and V 8 bases, and 4 bases lay outside the gene matches. The CDR3 consists of 13 residues. Germline CDR1 is SGHAT and CDR2 is FQNNGV. In DNA form, the CDR3 reads TGTGCCAGCTCCCCGGGGGGGCAAGAGACCCAGTACTTC. Amino acids: CASSPGGQETQYF.

The J gene is TRBJ1-2, the V gene TRBV11-2, with D perhaps matching TRBD1 (6 bases). Germline V gives CDR1 SGHAT, CDR2 FQNNGV. Trimming took off 5 bases at V and 4 bases at J, with 17 bases between the two ends. This CDR3 contains 15 residues. CDR3 sequence (DNA): TGTGCCAGCAGCCCCCTCCTAACAGGGACCTATGGCTACACCTTC. It translates to CASSPLLTGTYGYTF.

DNA for the CDR3: TGTGCCATCAGTGAGGGGCGTGTAGGCTACACCTTC. Amino acid sequence: CAISEGRVGYTF. The chain carries TRBV10-3 and TRBJ1-2; D gene unclear. Trimming took off 2 bases at V and 8 bases at J, with 9 bases between the two ends. This CDR3 spans 12 amino acids. Germline-derived CDR1 and CDR2 are ENHRY and SYGVKD.

This clone is deemed medium-sized. This sequence joins TRBV6-1 and TRBJ2-3, with 9 bases aligning to TRBD2. The CDR3 is made up of 16 amino acids. Germline assignment: CDR1 MNHNS and CDR2 SASEGT. Trimming took 2 bases from V and 3 from J; bases not matched to a gene: 6. CDR3 sequence: CASSELAGGLTDTQYF. For the CDR3, the DNA is TGTGCCAGCAGTGAACTCGCGGGAGGGTTAACAGATACGCAGTATTTT.

The gene calls are TRBV12-3 or TRBV12-4 and TRBJ1-5; 8 bases line up with TRBD1. V was clipped by 5 bases and J by 6 bases; unmatched bases: 3. This CDR3 comprises 13 residues. CDR3: CASSQGAIQPQHF. CDR3 nucleotide sequence: TGTGCCAGCAGTCAGGGGGCGATTCAGCCCCAGCATTTT.

The genes are TRBV6-2 or TRBV6-3 and TRBJ2-7; tentative D call: TRBD2 (5 bases). The CDR3 is 15 residues long. Germline V gene data show CDR1 as MNHEY and CDR2 as SVGEGT. V was trimmed by 3 bases and J by 1 base, leaving 13 bases between them. CDR3 nucleotide sequence: TGTGCCAGCAGTTATAGAGGGAGCCGTTCCTACGAGCAGTACTTC. Translating gives CASSYRGSRSYEQYF.

The rearrangement uses TRBV21-1 and TRBJ2-5; the DNA was not compared with TRBD2, the D call given in the table. TRBV21-1 counts as a pseudogene. The CDR3 sequence is 16 residues long. DNA for the CDR3: TGTGCCAGCAGCAAAGCGCTTTATAACGCGTGCCAGACCCAGTACTTC. Translated, it gives CASSKALYNACQTQYF.